A single sample gave rise to the 16 T cell receptor beta chains below, sequenced in a study of T cells after yellow fever vaccination. Using its own MiXCR run on the 5' RACE reads, TCRdb lists one record per CDR3 protein. Among about 340,000 distinct CDR3 sequences listed, roughly an eighth were seen once. Specimen: CD4+ T cells sorted from PBMCs, collected 15 days after the yellow fever booster vaccination. The receptors come from a man between 18 and 35 years old who received the YFV17D yellow fever vaccine.

This clonotype has a count of ten or more. The rearrangement uses TRBV20-1 and TRBJ2-4; D gene unclear. Germline CDR1 reads DFQATT; CDR2 reads SNEGSKA (reference sequence). Trimming pared 0 bases from V and 3 bases from J, leaving 9 bases between. The CDR3 runs to 14 residues. This CDR3 is CSARDLDIKNIQYF. The CDR3 DNA is TGCAGTGCTAGAGATCTTGATATCAAAAACATTCAGTACTTC.

J is TRBJ2-3 and V is TRBV7-3; the match to TRBD1 covers 9 bases. After removal of 5 bases from V and 4 bases from J, the junction contained 7 bases not matched to a gene. CDR1 and CDR2 (germline): SGHTA, FQGTGA. This CDR3 contains 15 residues. CDR3 sequence reads: CASSRPGQGPDTQYF. The CDR3 DNA sequence: TGTGCCAGCAGCCGACCGGGACAGGGCCCAGATACGCAGTATTTT.

This clonotype was picked up a small number of times. The CDR3 DNA sequence: TGTGCCAGCAGCTTCTCCGGCACAGGGTGGTATGGCTACACCTTC. This encodes CASSFSGTGWYGYTF. This chain uses TRBV7-9 with TRBJ1-2, with a weak D call TRBD1 (6 bases). The V and J ends lost 3 bases and 5 bases respectively, with 16 bases between them. Germline V gene data show CDR1 as SEHNR and CDR2 as FQNEAQ (reference sequence). The CDR3 is 15 residues long.

This clonotype appeared a few times. The chain is built from TRBV6-2 or TRBV6-3 and TRBJ2-1; D may match TRBD1 or TRBD2 (6 bases each). The V end was cut by 0 bases, the J end by 14 bases, with 11 bases between. The CDR3 has 12 residues. Germline loops: CDR1 MNHEY, CDR2 SVGEGT. CDR3 sequence: CASSYSGGKEFF. The CDR3 DNA is TGTGCCAGCAGTTACTCCGGGGGCAAAGAGTTCTTC.

The chain links TRBV20-1 to TRBJ2-1, with a weak D call TRBD1 (6 bases). Germline-derived CDR1 and CDR2 are DFQATT and SNEGSKA (reference sequence). The CDR3 totals 15 residues. Trimming stripped 5 bases from V and 8 bases from J, with 22 bases between. The CDR3, as DNA: TGCAGTGCTGGCCAGCGAAGCGCTGGGGGCGATGAGCAGTTCTTC. It yields the protein CSAGQRSAGGDEQFF.

This clonotype was seen a handful of times. The V and J genes are TRBV9 and TRBJ1-1; possible D gene TRBD1, 5 bases. The V gene's germline CDR1 is SGDLS and CDR2 YYNGEE. The V end lost 2 bases, the J end lost 6 bases, and 20 bases lay between the germline ends. This CDR3 contains 16 residues. The CDR3 DNA sequence: TGTGCCAGCAGCGTTCCCCCCCCGGGGGGTGACGCTGAAGCTTTCTTT. It translates to CASSVPPPGGDAEAFF.

Concerning this clonotype itself: A read error may be the cause here, since a much bigger clone is one base away. The chain employs TRBV7-2 and TRBJ2-5; TRBD2 matches 14 bases. Germline lookup yields CDR1 SGHTA and CDR2 FQGNSA. This CDR3 is built from 19 residues. CDR3 in DNA: TGTGCCAGCAGCTTAGGATTCGGACTAGCGGGGGGAGCCCAAGAGACCCGGTACTTC. It specifies CASSLGFGLAGGAQETRYF.

There are a few counts of this clonotype. The chain uses TRBV4-1 and TRBJ1-3; the match to TRBD1 covers 9 bases. The CDR3 covers 16 residues. Trimming at V came to 3 bases and at J to 3 bases, leaving 6 bases not matched to a gene. Germline V lookup: CDR1 MGHRA, CDR2 YSYEKL. The CDR3 bases are TGCGCCAGCAGCCACACCGGGACAGGGTTTGGAAACACCATATATTTT. Translating it yields CASSHTGTGFGNTIYF.

The V gene is TRBV10-3, the J gene TRBJ2-5; perhaps TRBD1 as D (6 bases). Looked up from germline, CDR1 is ENHRY and CDR2 is SYGVKD. V lost 3 bases, J lost 2 bases, and 10 bases lay in between. This CDR3 contains 14 residues. The DNA of the CDR3 is TGTGCCATCAGTGAACCGACAGGACAAGAGACCCAGTACTTC. Residues: CAISEPTGQETQYF.

The chain is built from TRBV5-4 and TRBJ2-1, with D perhaps matching TRBD1 (6 bases). CDR3 length equals 14 residues. V was pared by 4 bases and J by 6 bases, with 14 bases between. Germline CDR1 and CDR2: SGHNT and YYREEE (reference sequence). CDR3 in DNA: TGTGCCAGCAGCGACACAGGGTGGGGCAATGAGCAGTTCTTC. Protein product: CASSDTGWGNEQFF.

This chain joins TRBV5-1 and TRBJ2-5; the match to TRBD2 covers 12 bases. Germline CDR1 SGHRS, CDR2 YFSETQ. CDR3 size: 15 residues. J gave up 5 bases and V 4 bases, and 6 bases lay outside the gene matches. The CDR3 loop reads CASSALLAGGETQYF. CDR3 nucleotide sequence: TGCGCCAGCAGCGCTCTACTAGCGGGGGGCGAGACCCAGTACTTC. The full variable domain, in which reference TRBV5-1 and TRBJ2-5 provide the parts outside the CDR3, is KAGVTQTPRYLIKTRGQQVTLSCSPISGHRSVSWYQQTPGQGLQFLFEYFSETQRNKGNFPGRFSGRQFSNSRSEMNVSTLELGDSALYLCASSALLAGGETQYFGPGTRLLVL.

In regard to this clonotype: The conserved phenylalanine or tryptophan is not found at the CDR3 terminus, so this likely reflects a read error. The V and J genes are TRBV3-1 and TRBJ1-2, with 7 bases matching TRBD1. The CDR3 covers 15 residues. The germline gives CDR1 LGHDT, CDR2 YNNKEL (reference sequence). With V trimmed by 5 bases and J by 3 bases, 9 bases remained unmatched. This CDR3 reads CASSSRGGAYYGYTS. The CDR3 DNA reads as TGTGCCAGCAGCTCCCGAGGGGGCGCATACTATGGCTACACCTCC.

This clonotype was recorded at least ten times. The chain combines TRBV5-6 with TRBJ2-7, with 9 bases fitting TRBD1. This CDR3 spans 15 amino acids. Germline CDR1 and CDR2: SGHDT and YYEEEE. Germline trimming cut 2 bases from V and 5 bases from J; bases unmatched to any gene: 8. CDR3 coding DNA: TGTGCCAGCAGCTTCGACCGGACAGGGGTGAACGAGCAGTACTTC. Its translation is CASSFDRTGVNEQYF.

The V call is TRBV29-1, the J call TRBJ2-3; D might be TRBD2 (6 bases). The germline V gene encodes CDR1 SQVTM and CDR2 ANQGSEA. The CDR3 is made up of 15 amino acids. Deletions cut 6 bases from V and 2 bases from J, with 18 bases between. The CDR3 loop is CSVAGRGGVTDTQYF. In DNA form, the CDR3 reads TGCAGCGTGGCGGGGCGGGGAGGCGTCACAGATACGCAGTATTTT.

The chain is built from TRBV28 and TRBJ2-7; no clear D. The CDR3 sequence is 14 residues long. Germline V gives CDR1 MDHEN, CDR2 SYDVKM. V was trimmed by 3 bases and J by 3 bases, leaving 12 bases between them. The CDR3 DNA reads as TGTGCCAGCAGTTTCGGCGGAACACTCTACGAGCAGTACGTC. This encodes CASSFGGTLYEQYV.

A few counts support this clonotype. The chain employs TRBV5-1 and TRBJ1-1; 7 bases line up with TRBD1. In germline, CDR1 is SGHRS, CDR2 YFSETQ. CDR3 length: 15 amino acids. With 4 bases clipped from V and 5 bases from J, the junction kept 11 bases outside the gene matches. For the CDR3, the DNA is TGCGCCAGCAGCCCCTGGGCAGGGGGTGAAACTGAAGCTTTCTTT. Translating it yields CASSPWAGGETEAFF.